Listed below are T cell receptor beta chains from one sample, sequenced in a study of blood T cell repertoires in COVID-19. The table came from immunoSEQ multiplex PCR; TCRdb's copy has only in-frame clones and leaves some out. Altogether more than 70,000 clones are present, roughly 85% being singletons, with the ten largest covering about 4%. Sequencing input: peripheral blood. These receptors all stem from a man aged 55-75 years with acute or convalescent COVID-19. Each CDR3 is given with its conserved first and last residue. The D gene is left open where the match is weak. Clone size is stated in some rows and not others, as once, few, many or a class when expanded.

CDR3: CASSSTDRSYNEQFF; DNA: TGTGCCAGCAGCTCGACGGACAGGTCCTACAATGAGCAGTTCTTC; J: TRBJ2-1; size: -; D: TRBD1; V: TRBV7-9
CDR3: CASSYSKRGATDTQYF; DNA: TGTGCCAGCAGTTACTCGAAGCGGGGGGCCACAGATACGCAGTATTTT; J: TRBJ2-3; size: -; D: TRBD2; V: TRBV6-5
CDR3: CASSQDPPRGRSDRVYEQYF; DNA: TGTGCCAGCAGCCAAGACCCGCCCAGGGGGCGTTCGGATCGTGTCTACGAGCAGTACTTC; J: TRBJ2-7; size: -; D: TRBD1; V: TRBV4-2
CDR3: CATSRDRTSYSNQPQHF; DNA: TGTGCCACCAGCAGAGATCGGACTTCCTATAGCAATCAGCCCCAGCATTTT; J: TRBJ1-5; size: -; D: -; V: TRBV15
CDR3: CASSWSRSDEKLFF; DNA: TGCGCCAGCAGCTGGAGTAGGAGCGATGAAAAACTGTTTTTT; J: TRBJ1-4; size: -; D: -; V: TRBV5-1
CDR3: CASSARVASRTDTQYF; DNA: TGTGCCAGCAGCGCGAGGGTAGCCTCCCGCACAGATACGCAGTATTTT; J: TRBJ2-3; size: -; D: -; V: TRBV11-3
CDR3: CASSLTGGADTEAFF; DNA: TGTGCCAGCAGCTTAACAGGGGGCGCGGATACTGAAGCTTTCTTT; J: TRBJ1-1; size: -; D: TRBD1; V: TRBV7-3
CDR3: CASSLLQGTNEKLFF; DNA: TGTGCCAGCAGCTTGCTCCAGGGGACTAATGAAAAACTGTTTTTT; J: TRBJ1-4; size: -; D: -; V: TRBV5-5
CDR3: CASSSDPTGQPQHF; DNA: TGTGCCAGCAGTTCCGATCCAACAGGACAGCCCCAGCATTTT; J: TRBJ1-5; size: -; D: -; V: TRBV7-9
CDR3: CASSLEGTGYLNTGELFF; DNA: TGCGCCAGCAGCTTGGAGGGGACAGGCTATCTGAACACCGGGGAGCTGTTTTTT; J: TRBJ2-2; size: -; D: TRBD1; V: TRBV5-1
CDR3: CAWNSGSYNEQFF; DNA: TGTGCCTGGAATAGCGGCTCCTACAATGAGCAGTTCTTC; J: TRBJ2-1; size: -; D: -; V: TRBV30
CDR3: CASSLRDNQNTEAFF; DNA: TGTGCCAGCTCCCTCCGGGACAACCAGAACACTGAAGCTTTCTTT; J: TRBJ1-1; size: -; D: -; V: TRBV18
CDR3: CASSQGLAGGPYEQYF; DNA: TGTGCCAGCAGCCAAGGACTAGCGGGGGGTCCCTACGAGCAGTACTTC; J: TRBJ2-7; size: -; D: TRBD2; V: TRBV3-1/TRBV3-2
CDR3: CASTTGYGGNTIYF; DNA: TGTGCCAGCACGACAGGGTATGGTGGAAACACCATATATTTT; J: TRBJ1-3; size: few; D: TRBD1; V: TRBV2
CDR3: CASSPRGQATNTEAFF; DNA: TGTGCCAGCTCACCACGGGGGCAAGCAACAAACACTGAAGCTTTCTTT; J: TRBJ1-1; size: few; D: -; V: TRBV18
CDR3: CASSSGTDYGYTF; DNA: TGTGCCAGCAGCTCCGGGACAGACTATGGCTACACCTTC; J: TRBJ1-2; size: -; D: TRBD1; V: TRBV7-9
CDR3: CASSRGLAGGYEQYF; DNA: TGTGCCAGCAGCCGAGGACTAGCGGGCGGCTACGAGCAGTACTTC; J: TRBJ2-7; size: -; D: TRBD2; V: TRBV3-1/TRBV3-2
CDR3: CASSYLTLPNPGTGFYNEQFF; DNA: TGTGCCAGCAGTTACCTAACTTTACCAAACCCCGGGACAGGGTTCTACAATGAGCAGTTCTTC; J: TRBJ2-1; size: -; D: TRBD1; V: TRBV6-2/TRBV6-3
CDR3: CASSSGLAGGPLVNEQFF; DNA: TGCGCCAGCAGCTCTGGACTAGCGGGAGGGCCACTTGTCAATGAGCAGTTCTTC; J: TRBJ2-1; size: -; D: TRBD2; V: TRBV5-1
CDR3: CASSEQLNQPQHF; DNA: TGTGCCAGCAGTGAACAGTTGAATCAGCCCCAGCATTTT; J: TRBJ1-5; size: -; D: -; V: TRBV6-4
CDR3: CASSSDRGLPWEQYF; DNA: TGTGCCAGCAGCTCGGACAGGGGGCTCCCTTGGGAGCAGTACTTC; J: TRBJ2-7; size: -; D: TRBD1; V: TRBV5-4
CDR3: CAWSSGDNQPQHF; DNA: TGTGCCTGGAGTAGCGGAGACAATCAGCCCCAGCATTTT; J: TRBJ1-5; size: -; D: -; V: TRBV30
CDR3: CASSLIAGTDTQYF; DNA: TGCGCCAGCAGCTTGATTGCGGGCACAGATACGCAGTATTTT; J: TRBJ2-3; size: -; D: -; V: TRBV5-1
CDR3: CASSRTATNEKLFF; DNA: TGCGCCAGCAGCCGGACAGCAACTAATGAAAAACTGTTTTTT; J: TRBJ1-4; size: -; D: -; V: TRBV5-1
CDR3: CASSQTSDQPQHF; DNA: TGTGCCAGCAGCCAGACATCAGATCAGCCCCAGCATTTT; J: TRBJ1-5; size: -; D: -; V: TRBV5-8
CDR3: CASSPDRPGTADLNEQYF; DNA: TGTGCCAGCTCTCCTGACCGACCCGGGACAGCTGACTTGAACGAGCAGTACTTC; J: TRBJ2-7; size: -; D: TRBD1; V: TRBV18
CDR3: CASSHRLAGLANEQFF; DNA: TGTGCCAGCAGCCACCGACTAGCGGGCCTAGCTAATGAGCAGTTCTTC; J: TRBJ2-1; size: -; D: TRBD2; V: TRBV11-2
CDR3: CASSIRDRAGGYTF; DNA: TGTGCCAGCAGTATCCGGGACAGGGCAGGCGGCTACACCTTC; J: TRBJ1-2; size: once; D: TRBD1; V: TRBV2
CDR3: CASSARQHQPQHF; DNA: TGTGCCAGTAGTGCGCGGCAGCACCAGCCCCAGCATTTT; J: TRBJ1-5; size: -; D: -; V: TRBV19
CDR3: CASSQGAWDSVGDGYTF; DNA: TGCGCCAGCAGCCAAGGGGCCTGGGACAGCGTGGGGGATGGCTACACCTTC; J: TRBJ1-2; size: -; D: TRBD1; V: TRBV4-3
CDR3: CASSFVAGAGETQYF; DNA: TGTGCCAGCAGCTTTGTAGCGGGGGCGGGGGAGACCCAGTACTTC; J: TRBJ2-5; size: -; D: TRBD2; V: TRBV7-9
CDR3: CASSLMGQGTDTQYF; DNA: TGTGCCAGCAGCTTAATGGGACAGGGCACAGATACGCAGTATTTT; J: TRBJ2-3; size: once; D: TRBD1; V: TRBV7-3
CDR3: CASREAGAFRSTDTQYF; DNA: TGCGCCAGCAGAGAAGCGGGGGCCTTTCGGAGCACAGATACGCAGTATTTT; J: TRBJ2-3; size: -; D: TRBD2; V: TRBV5-1
CDR3: CASSLGQEQSEAFF; DNA: TGTGCCAGTAGTCTTGGACAGGAGCAGTCTGAAGCTTTCTTT; J: TRBJ1-1; size: -; D: TRBD1; V: TRBV19
CDR3: CASSQDSGSYGYTF; DNA: TGTGCCAGCAGCCAAGATTCAGGTTCCTATGGCTACACCTTC; J: TRBJ1-2; size: -; D: -; V: TRBV3-1/TRBV3-2
CDR3: CASSSVTQAHEQYF; DNA: TGTGCCAGCAGCTCAGTGACACAGGCCCACGAGCAGTACTTC; J: TRBJ2-7; size: few; D: -; V: TRBV7-2
CDR3: CASSETGSYNEQFF; DNA: TGCGCCAGCAGTGAGACGGGATCCTACAATGAGCAGTTCTTC; J: TRBJ2-1; size: -; D: -; V: TRBV10-1
CDR3: CASSEGGGQPQHF; DNA: TGTGCCAGCAGTGAAGGGGGGGGACAGCCCCAGCATTTT; J: TRBJ1-5; size: once; D: -; V: TRBV6-1
CDR3: CSVDMAPTVIGTEAFF; DNA: TGCAGCGTTGATATGGCCCCGACAGTGATAGGCACTGAAGCTTTCTTT; J: TRBJ1-1; size: -; D: -; V: TRBV29-1
CDR3: CASSSTGARNSPLHF; DNA: TGTGCCAGCAGTTCGACAGGGGCTCGGAATTCACCCCTCCACTTT; J: TRBJ1-6; size: -; D: TRBD1; V: TRBV6-5
CDR3: CASSSGAGQGFEQYF; DNA: TGCGCCAGCAGCTCGGGTGCGGGACAGGGATTCGAGCAGTACTTC; J: TRBJ2-7; size: -; D: TRBD1; V: TRBV5-1
CDR3: CSVVAGVSEQYF; DNA: TGCAGCGTTGTTGCGGGAGTCTCCGAGCAGTACTTC; J: TRBJ2-7; size: -; D: TRBD2; V: TRBV29-1
CDR3: CASSLQTGAAFF; DNA: TGTGCCAGCAGCCTCCAGACAGGGGCAGCTTTCTTT; J: TRBJ1-1; size: -; D: TRBD1; V: TRBV11-2
CDR3: CSAARGGARPEAFF; DNA: TGCAGCGCTGCCCGGGGGGGTGCAAGACCTGAAGCTTTCTTT; J: TRBJ1-1; size: -; D: -; V: TRBV29-1